This T cell receptor beta chain was found in a study of blood T cells in healthy people across ages. The study's findings and limits: In long-lived donors, naive CD4+ cell counts and diversity exceeded those of aged donors.

PCR was performed a second time for about 6 to 11 cycles using a sample-barcoded 5' primer and a J-beta primer mix. Each sample provided no less than 2.5 million CDR3-containing paired-end reads. In TCRdb, the 5' RACE reads were re-called with MiXCR into one record per CDR3 protein. The repertoire has approximately 810,000 distinct CDR3 sequences, under 30% of them found once; the top ten carry approximately 15%. This CDR3 is 14 amino acids long. The germline V gene has CDR1 SGHRS and CDR2 YFSETQ. This clonotype appeared once. What it binds is not known. Isolation recovered at least 6 million PBMCs from every sample.

The specimen sequenced was blood. J is TRBJ2-4 and V is TRBV5-1; no clear D gene. TRBJ2-7 explains the end of the DNA better; the J call may be wrong. The receptor comes from a woman of 80 years or more in good health. CDR3 sequence reads: CASSLEGTIDEQYF. CDR3 nucleotide sequence: TGCGCCAGCAGCTTGGAAGGTACCATTGACGAGCAGTACTTC.